This entry is about one TCR beta chain. The antigen is not known. This record belongs to a study of beta chain features in type 1 diabetes. Study background: Patients were similar to healthy donors in age and gender (as well as in cell yields). The study examined roughly 110,000,000 sorted cells across all samples. Findings and limits, study-wide: Resolution of whether HLA type affects TCRB rearrangement was not achieved here.

Since all of the isolated RNA was reverse transcribed, expressed TCRB transcripts were what got sequenced. The average output of naive, central memory and regulatory T cell samples was 3.6 million or so reads. Sequenced by immunoSEQ multiplex PCR; TCRdb stores in-frame clones only, minus some. Of 900,000 or so clones in the sample, roughly 15% were seen once. Germline CDR1 is MDHEN and CDR2 is SYDVKM. The CDR3 is made up of 14 amino acids. V lost 4 bases to trimming and J lost 1 base, with 11 bases between them. Sequencing was done on a sample of naive CD4+ T cells from blood. This receptor was obtained from a woman between 18 and 29 years old in good health. The rearrangement links TRBV28 to TRBJ2-7; a possible D gene is TRBD1 (5 bases). This chain's CDR3 is CASSSQGGSYEQYF. The CDR3, as DNA: TGTGCCAGCAGTTCCCAGGGTGGATCCTACGAGCAGTACTTC.